The present T cell receptor (beta chain) was sequenced within a study of T cell responses to AZD1222 COVID-19 vaccine (dated by TCRdb to 2020 to 2023). Some background on the complete study: AZD1222 recipients whose second dose came at about 4 weeks and those whose second dose came at about 12 weeks were combined into one group, since spike-specific TCR depth and breadth did not differ between the two schedules. A total of more than 230 trial participants underwent TCR sequencing, of whom roughly 210 had received two doses of AZD1222 and 26 had received two doses of the MenACWY control vaccine. Enrollment into the trials was organized by age into subgroups of 18-55, 56-69 and 70-plus years, and those subgroups contained approximately 150, 30 and 60 TCR-sequenced participants, respectively.

Overall study outcomes, separate from this receptor: No day 14 peak-response samples were available, so repertoires were characterized only after the peak T cell response. Spike-specific TCR breadth and depth rose significantly after two AZD1222 doses compared with day 0 and with MenACWY recipients. Conclusions about previously exposed vaccinees were limited because only six AZD1222 recipients were SARS-CoV-2 seropositive at baseline. Nearly half of unique spike-specific TCRs reportedly recognized epitopes outside regions mutated in the B.1.351 and B.1.1.7 variants. CD4 TCRs associated with the vaccine covered the entire spike protein, and the dominant responses were in regions 160-218 and 743-854. In the small 56-69-year group, the increase in depth fell short of significance, most likely because of low power. Participants were mostly white British, with more females than males. The authors suggested clonal diversity may have been underestimated.

About this clone itself: It has no known antigen specificity. Base qualities are not provided; no much larger clone lies one nucleotide away.

A distance of 8 bases separates the germline ends of V and J, which lose 1 base and 13 bases respectively. Including the terminal cysteine and phenylalanine, the CDR3 comprises 11 residues. The entry retains the CDR3 DNA only, 33 bases that are in frame from base 1. The germline V gene (reference sequence) supplies CDR1 LGHDT and CDR2 YNNKEL. The CDR3 regions of human TCRbeta chains were analyzed by immunosequencing. For the original study's pipeline: Repertoire TCRs were matched against a reference library of SARS-CoV-2-specific TCRs generated with the MIRA antigen-specificity platform. Breadth meant the fraction of unique TCRs that were SARS-CoV-2-associated, whereas depth meant the fraction of total T cells that were SARS-CoV-2-associated. Using the MIRA data, every spike-specific TCR was mapped to the spike region that the TCR reacted to and assigned to either a CD4 or a CD8 class. Log10-transformed breadth and depth values were compared by one-way ANOVA with Sidak's multiple comparisons tests. The source is immuneACCESS, and TCRdb retained only in-frame sequences with V and J called. Part of the clones is not carried over; for the studies checked, unresolved V genes explain less than half of this, and the remainder is unexplained. That table furnishes V, J and clone size, whereas the DNA furnished D and trimming. This sample has 100,000 to 150,000 clones in its table, and about nine tenths of those were observed once. The ten largest account for 6.9% of the sample.

Taken with the paper, the label for time point translates to: baseline before first vaccination. Samples from vaccinated people were obtained from the UK trials COV001 and COV002, which included a single-blind randomized controlled phase 2/3 trial of AZD1222 (ChAdOx1 nCoV-19) in healthy adults. For TCRbeta chain sequencing, PBMC samples from trial participants were taken at day 0 and at day 28 after the second dose. The receptor was isolated from an adult in good health. The sequences come from peripheral blood, collected on day 0 of AZD1222 vaccination. The V and J genes are TRBV3-1 (or the pseudogene TRBV3-2) and TRBJ2-4; possibly the D gene is TRBD1, per 6 matching bases. The CDR3 amino acid sequence is: CASSQGGGQYF. The bases read TGTGCCAGCAGCCAAGGTGGGGGCCAGTACTTC.